The clone carrying this TCR beta chain has more than one count but fewer than ten. Its matching antigen is unknown. The data belong to a study of T-cell reconstitution after alpha-beta-depleted transplantation in children. Study observations and caveats: High day-60 TCRbeta diversity in some patients came from surviving recipient T cells and thymic progenitors. Several hundred expanded graft clones reportedly were the source of alpha-beta T cells about two months after transplant.

Researchers prepared the TCRbeta library using unique molecular identifiers, the study reports. MiXCR was run by TCRdb on the PCR reads, yielding one entry per CDR3 protein. Of approximately 400,000 distinct CDR3 sequences listed, 15% to 20% are singletons. Germline CDR1 is SGDLS and CDR2 is YYNGEE. CDR3 length: 15 amino acids. Trimming took 4 bases from V and 0 from J, leaving 11 bases between them. The V call is TRBV9, the J call TRBJ1-5; D is possibly TRBD1 (5 bases). This clonotype was sampled from a boy in the first two years of life who had a stem cell transplant for Wiskott-Aldrich syndrome, so the T cells may come from the graft donor. The sequencing here drew on PBMCs, mostly from graft donor cells, taken 360 days after TCRalphabeta/CD19-depleted stem cell transplant. In DNA, the CDR3 is TGTGCCAGCAGCCCGGGACCGATTAGCAATCAGCCCCAGCATTTT. This gives the protein CASSPGPISNQPQHF.